This T cell receptor (beta chain) was identified during a study of OX40 agonist ivuxolimab in advanced cancers. For this clone: Its antigen is undetermined.

In germline, CDR1 is MDHEN, CDR2 SYDVKM. This CDR3 is built from 14 residues. Trimming removed 3 bases from V and 0 bases from J, with 6 bases in between. Data came from immunoSEQ multiplex PCR; TCRdb stores just in-frame clones and leaves some out. The sample lists roughly 72,000 clones, approximately 94% occurring once. Findings and limits, study-wide: The investigators did not determine what antigen specificity the expanded peripheral T cells had.

The sequences come from CD4+ or CD8+ T cells sorted from blood, collected in a trial of the OX40 agonist ivuxolimab. The receptor was isolated from an adult with an advanced solid tumor such as melanoma, head and neck, liver or kidney cancer. The chain couples TRBV28 to TRBJ1-5; tentatively, D is TRBD1 (5 bases). CDR3 nucleotide sequence: TGTGCCAGCAGTTTGGGGGATAGCAATCAGCCCCAGCATTTT. It yields the protein CASSLGDSNQPQHF. Combining the CDR3 with reference TRBV28 and TRBJ1-5 gives the whole variable domain DVKVTQSSRYLVKRTGEKVFLECVQDMDHENMFWYRQDPGLGLRLIYFSYDVKMKEKGDIPEGYSVSREKKERFSLILESASTNQTSMYLCASSLGDSNQPQHFGDGTRLSIL.